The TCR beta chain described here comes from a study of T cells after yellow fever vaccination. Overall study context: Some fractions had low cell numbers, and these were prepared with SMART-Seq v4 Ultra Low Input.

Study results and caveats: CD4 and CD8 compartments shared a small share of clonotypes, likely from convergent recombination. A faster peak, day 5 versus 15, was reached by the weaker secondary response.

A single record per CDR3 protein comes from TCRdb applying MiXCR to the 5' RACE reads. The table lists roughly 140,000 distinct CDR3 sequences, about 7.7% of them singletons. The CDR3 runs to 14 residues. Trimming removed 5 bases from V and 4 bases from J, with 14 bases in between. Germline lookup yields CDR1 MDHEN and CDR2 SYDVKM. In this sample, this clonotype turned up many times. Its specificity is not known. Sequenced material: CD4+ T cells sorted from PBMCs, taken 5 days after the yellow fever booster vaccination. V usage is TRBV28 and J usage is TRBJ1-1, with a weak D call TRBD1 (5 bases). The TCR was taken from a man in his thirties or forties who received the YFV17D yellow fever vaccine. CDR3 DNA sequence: TGTGCCAGCAGTCGACCCGACAGAATCACTGAAGCTTTCTTT. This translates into CASSRPDRITEAFF.